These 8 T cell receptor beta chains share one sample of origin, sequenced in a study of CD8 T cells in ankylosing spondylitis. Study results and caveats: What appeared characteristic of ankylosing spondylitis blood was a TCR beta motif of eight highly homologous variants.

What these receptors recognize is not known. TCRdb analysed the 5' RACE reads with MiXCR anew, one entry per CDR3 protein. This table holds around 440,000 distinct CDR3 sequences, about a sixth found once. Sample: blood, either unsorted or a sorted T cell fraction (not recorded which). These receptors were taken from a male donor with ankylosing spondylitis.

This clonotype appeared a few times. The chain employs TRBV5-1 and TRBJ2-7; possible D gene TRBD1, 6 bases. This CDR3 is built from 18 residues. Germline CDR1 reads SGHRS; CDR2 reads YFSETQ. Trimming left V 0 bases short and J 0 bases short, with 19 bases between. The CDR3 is CASSLVGGEPLYSYEQYF. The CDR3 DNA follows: TGCGCCAGCAGCTTGGTTGGGGGCGAACCTCTCTACTCCTACGAGCAGTACTTC. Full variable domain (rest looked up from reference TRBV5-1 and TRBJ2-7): KAGVTQTPRYLIKTRGQQVTLSCSPISGHRSVSWYQQTPGQGLQFLFEYFSETQRNKGNFPGRFSGRQFSNSRSEMNVSTLELGDSALYLCASSLVGGEPLYSYEQYFGPGTRLTVT.

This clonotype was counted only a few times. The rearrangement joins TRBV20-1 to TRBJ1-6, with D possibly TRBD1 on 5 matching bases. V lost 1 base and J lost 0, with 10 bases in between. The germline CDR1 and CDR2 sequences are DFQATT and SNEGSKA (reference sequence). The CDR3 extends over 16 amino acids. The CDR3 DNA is TGCAGTGCTAGAGCGGGGGTCAGCTCCTATAATTCACCCCTCCACTTT. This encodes CSARAGVSSYNSPLHF.

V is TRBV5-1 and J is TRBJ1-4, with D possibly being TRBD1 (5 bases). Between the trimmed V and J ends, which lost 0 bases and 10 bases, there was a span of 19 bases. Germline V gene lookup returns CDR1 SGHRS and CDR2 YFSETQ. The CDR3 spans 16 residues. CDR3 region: CASSLAGHLQKGKLFF. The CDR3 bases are TGCGCCAGCAGCTTGGCAGGACACCTCCAAAAGGGAAAACTGTTTTTT.

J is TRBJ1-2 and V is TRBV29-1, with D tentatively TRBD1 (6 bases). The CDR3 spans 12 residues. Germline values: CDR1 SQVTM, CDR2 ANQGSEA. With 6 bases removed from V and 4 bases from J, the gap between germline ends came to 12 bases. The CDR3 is CSVAEGGYGYTF. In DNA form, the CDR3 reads TGCAGCGTCGCCGAAGGGGGCTATGGCTACACCTTC.

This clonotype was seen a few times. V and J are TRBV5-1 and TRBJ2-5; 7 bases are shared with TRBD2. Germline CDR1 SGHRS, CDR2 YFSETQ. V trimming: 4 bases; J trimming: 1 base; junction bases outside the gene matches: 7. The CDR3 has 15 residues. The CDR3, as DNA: TGCGCCAGCAGCACTTTAGCGGGCAGCCAAGAGACCCAGTACTTC. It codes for CASSTLAGSQETQYF.

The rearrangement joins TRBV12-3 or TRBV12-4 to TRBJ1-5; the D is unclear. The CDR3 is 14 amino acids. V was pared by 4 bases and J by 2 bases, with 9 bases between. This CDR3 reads CASSSPSGNQPQHF. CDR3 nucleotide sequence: TGTGCCAGCAGTTCCCCCTCTGGCAATCAGCCCCAGCATTTT.

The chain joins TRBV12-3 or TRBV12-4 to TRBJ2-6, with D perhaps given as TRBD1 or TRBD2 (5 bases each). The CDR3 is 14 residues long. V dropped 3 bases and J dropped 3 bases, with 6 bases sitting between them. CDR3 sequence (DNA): TGTGCCAGCAGTTTTGGGGGTGGGGCCAACGTCCTGACTTTC. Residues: CASSFGGGANVLTF.

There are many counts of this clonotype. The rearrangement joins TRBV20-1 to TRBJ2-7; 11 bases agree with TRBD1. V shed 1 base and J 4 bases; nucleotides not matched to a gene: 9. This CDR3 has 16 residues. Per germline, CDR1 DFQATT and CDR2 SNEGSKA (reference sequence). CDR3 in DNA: TGCAGTGCTAGAGGGGCCGGACAGGGGGCTATGTACGAGCAGTACTTC. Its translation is CSARGAGQGAMYEQYF.